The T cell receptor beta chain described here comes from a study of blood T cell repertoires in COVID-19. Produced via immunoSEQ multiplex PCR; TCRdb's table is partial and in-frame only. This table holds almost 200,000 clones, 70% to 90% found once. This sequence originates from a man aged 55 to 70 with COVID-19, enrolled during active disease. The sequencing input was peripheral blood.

Here the CDR3 DNA reads TGTGCCAGCAGGTCTCCGGACAGGGACACCGGGGAGCTGTTTTTT. Translating it yields CASRSPDRDTGELFF. The chain employs TRBV4-2 and TRBJ2-2, with TRBD1 matching over 8 bases. J gave up 3 bases and V 6 bases, and 6 bases lay outside the gene matches. The CDR3 loop spans 15 amino acids. The germline CDR1 and CDR2 sequences are LGHNA and YNFKEQ.